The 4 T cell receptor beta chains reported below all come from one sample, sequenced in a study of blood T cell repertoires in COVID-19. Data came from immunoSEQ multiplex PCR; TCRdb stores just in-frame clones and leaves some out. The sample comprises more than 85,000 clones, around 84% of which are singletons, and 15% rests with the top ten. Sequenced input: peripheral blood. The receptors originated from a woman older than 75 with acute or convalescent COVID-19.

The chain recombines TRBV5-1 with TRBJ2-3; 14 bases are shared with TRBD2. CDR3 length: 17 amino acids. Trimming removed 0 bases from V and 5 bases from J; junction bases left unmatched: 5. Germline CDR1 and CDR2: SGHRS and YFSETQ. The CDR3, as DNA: TGCGCCAGCAGCTTGGAGACTAGCGGGAGGGCCCAAGATACGCAGTATTTT. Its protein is CASSLETSGRAQDTQYF.

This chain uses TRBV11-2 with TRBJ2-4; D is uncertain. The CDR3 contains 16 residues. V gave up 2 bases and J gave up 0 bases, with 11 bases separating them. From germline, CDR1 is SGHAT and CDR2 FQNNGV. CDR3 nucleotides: TGTGCCAGCAGCTTAACCAACCCACTAGCCAAAAACATTCAGTACTTC. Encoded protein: CASSLTNPLAKNIQYF.

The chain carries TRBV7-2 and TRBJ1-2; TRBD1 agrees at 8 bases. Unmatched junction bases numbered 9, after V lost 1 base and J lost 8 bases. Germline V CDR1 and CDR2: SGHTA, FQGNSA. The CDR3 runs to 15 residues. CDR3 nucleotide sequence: TGTGCCAGCAGCTTAGAACTTAGACAGGGGAGCGGCTACACCTTC. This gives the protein CASSLELRQGSGYTF. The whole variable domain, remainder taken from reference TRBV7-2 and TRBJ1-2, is GAGVSQSPSNKVTEKGKDVELRCDPISGHTALYWYRQSLGQGLEFLIYFQGNSAPDKSGLPSDRFSAERTGGSVSTLTIQRTQQEDSAVYLCASSLELRQGSGYTFGSGTRLTVV.

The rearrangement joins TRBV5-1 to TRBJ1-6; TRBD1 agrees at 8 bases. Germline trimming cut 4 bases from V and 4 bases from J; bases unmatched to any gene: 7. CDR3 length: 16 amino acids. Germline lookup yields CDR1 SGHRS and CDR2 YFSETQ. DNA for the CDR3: TGCGCCAGCAGCGGAGGACAGGGTGTTTATAATTCACCCCTCCACTTT. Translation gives CASSGGQGVYNSPLHF.